This record concerns one T cell receptor beta chain sequence. Libraries were prepared by immunoSEQ multiplex PCR; TCRdb keeps only in-frame clonotypes and omits some of them. The sample carries some 96,000 clones, 85% to 95% recorded once. The data originate from a study of control samples from healthy donors and cancer patients. With 8 bases clipped from V and 8 bases from J, the junction kept 8 bases outside the gene matches. The CDR3 has 11 residues. Germline V CDR1 and CDR2: GTSNPN, SVGIG (reference sequence). This chain connects TRBV30 to TRBJ1-2; 7 bases are shared with TRBD1. This receptor was obtained from a young man in good health. Sequenced material: blood. The CDR3 DNA sequence: TGTGCCAGGGGGCCCTCTCACGGCTACACCTTC. Amino acid sequence: CARGPSHGYTF.